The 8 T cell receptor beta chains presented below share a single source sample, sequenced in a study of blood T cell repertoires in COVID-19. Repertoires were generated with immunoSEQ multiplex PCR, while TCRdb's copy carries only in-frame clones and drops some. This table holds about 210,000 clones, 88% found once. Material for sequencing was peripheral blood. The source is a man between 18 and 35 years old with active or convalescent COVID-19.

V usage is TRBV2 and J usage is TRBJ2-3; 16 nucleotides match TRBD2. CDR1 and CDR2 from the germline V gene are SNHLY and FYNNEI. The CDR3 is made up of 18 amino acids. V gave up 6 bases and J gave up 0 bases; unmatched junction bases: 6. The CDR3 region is CASRKGLAGGPSTDTQYF. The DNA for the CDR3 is TGTGCCAGCAGGAAGGGACTAGCGGGGGGGCCTAGCACAGATACGCAGTATTTT.

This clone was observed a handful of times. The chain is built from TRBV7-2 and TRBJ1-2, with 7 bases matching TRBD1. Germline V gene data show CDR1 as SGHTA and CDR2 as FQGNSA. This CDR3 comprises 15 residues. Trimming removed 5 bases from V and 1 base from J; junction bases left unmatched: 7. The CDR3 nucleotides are TGTGCCAGCAGCGTGACAGGGACCCATAACTATGGCTACACCTTC. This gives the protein CASSVTGTHNYGYTF.

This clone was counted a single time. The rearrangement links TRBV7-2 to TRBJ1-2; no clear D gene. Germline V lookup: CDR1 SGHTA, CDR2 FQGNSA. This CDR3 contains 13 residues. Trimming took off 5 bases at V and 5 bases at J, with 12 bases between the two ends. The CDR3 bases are TGTGCCAGCAGCCAAGAGGTTTTATATGGCTACACCTTC. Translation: CASSQEVLYGYTF. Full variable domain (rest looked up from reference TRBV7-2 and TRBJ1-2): GAGVSQSPSNKVTEKGKDVELRCDPISGHTALYWYRQSLGQGLEFLIYFQGNSAPDKSGLPSDRFSAERTGGSVSTLTIQRTQQEDSAVYLCASSQEVLYGYTFGSGTRLTVV.

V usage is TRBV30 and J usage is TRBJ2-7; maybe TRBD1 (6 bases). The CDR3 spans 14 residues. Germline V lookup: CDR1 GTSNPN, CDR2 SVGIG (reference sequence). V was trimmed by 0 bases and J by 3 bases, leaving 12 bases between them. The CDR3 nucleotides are TGTGCCTGGAGTGTAGCGGACAGACTCTACGAGCAGTACTTC. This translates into CAWSVADRLYEQYF.

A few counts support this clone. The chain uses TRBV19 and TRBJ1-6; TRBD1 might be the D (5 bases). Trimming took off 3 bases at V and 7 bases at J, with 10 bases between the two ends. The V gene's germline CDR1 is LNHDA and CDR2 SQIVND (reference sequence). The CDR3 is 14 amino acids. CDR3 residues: CASSIRRENSPLHF. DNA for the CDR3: TGTGCCAGTAGTATTCGCAGGGAAAATTCACCCCTCCACTTT.

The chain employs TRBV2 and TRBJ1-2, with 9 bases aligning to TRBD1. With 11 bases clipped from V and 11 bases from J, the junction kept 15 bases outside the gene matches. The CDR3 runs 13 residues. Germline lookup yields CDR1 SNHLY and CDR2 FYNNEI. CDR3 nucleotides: TGTGCCCGAGCTCGGACAGGGGCCATCCTTTACACCTTC. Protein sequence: CARARTGAILYTF. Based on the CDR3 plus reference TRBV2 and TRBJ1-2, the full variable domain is EPEVTQTPSHQVTQMGQEVILRCVPISNHLYFYWYRQILGQKVEFLVSFYNNEISEKSEIFDDQFSVERPDGSNFTLKIRSTKLEDSAMYFCARARTGAILYTFGSGTRLTVV.

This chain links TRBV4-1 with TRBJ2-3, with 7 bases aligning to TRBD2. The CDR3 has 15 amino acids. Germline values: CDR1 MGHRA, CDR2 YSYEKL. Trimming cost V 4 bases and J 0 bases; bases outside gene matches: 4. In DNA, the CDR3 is TGCGCCAGCAGCCTCCAAGCGGGGAGCACAGATACGCAGTATTTT. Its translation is CASSLQAGSTDTQYF.

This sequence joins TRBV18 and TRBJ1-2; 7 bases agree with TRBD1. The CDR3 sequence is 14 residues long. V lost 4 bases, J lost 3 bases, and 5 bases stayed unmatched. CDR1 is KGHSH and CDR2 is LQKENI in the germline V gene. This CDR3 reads CASSRQDRYYGYTF. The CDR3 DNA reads TGTGCCAGCTCACGCCAGGACAGGTACTATGGCTACACCTTC.